Listed below are T cell receptor beta chains from one sample, sequenced in a study of cytomegalovirus exposure and HLA in healthy donors. Some clones are missing from TCRdb's copy, which holds only in-frame ones; the method was immunoSEQ multiplex PCR. Of approximately 170,000 clones listed, over 75% are singletons. Input material: PBMCs. The receptors come from a male donor in good health and CMV-seronegative. The CDR3 runs from the conserved cysteine through the conserved F or W. Size values are once, few and many counts, or a class for expanded clones, and some rows have none.

clone_size: NA; v_call: TRBV9; j_call: TRBJ2-7; cdr3_aa: CASSGRDNSYEQYF
clone_size: NA; v_call: TRBV2; j_call: TRBJ1-2; cdr3_aa: CASRDSNYGYTF
clone_size: NA; v_call: TRBV6-1; j_call: TRBJ1-1; cdr3_aa: CASSEESNSYITEAFF
clone_size: NA; v_call: TRBV19; j_call: TRBJ2-2; cdr3_aa: CASSISASGGATGELFF
clone_size: NA; v_call: TRBV19; j_call: TRBJ1-4; cdr3_aa: CASSPRAGGEKLFF
clone_size: NA; v_call: TRBV5-1; j_call: TRBJ2-1; cdr3_aa: CASSLVSGGYYNEQFF
clone_size: NA; v_call: TRBV7-2; j_call: TRBJ1-2; cdr3_aa: CASSLSRETYGYTF
clone_size: NA; v_call: TRBV13; j_call: TRBJ1-1; cdr3_aa: CASSPGTGFTEAFF
clone_size: few; v_call: TRBV2; j_call: TRBJ1-2; cdr3_aa: CASSPPRQSYGYTF
clone_size: few; v_call: TRBV10-3; j_call: TRBJ1-3; cdr3_aa: CAIRPGQVETDTIYF
clone_size: NA; v_call: TRBV7-8; j_call: TRBJ1-2; cdr3_aa: CASSTTGGYEGYTF
clone_size: NA; v_call: TRBV10-2; j_call: TRBJ1-2; cdr3_aa: CASGDQGNYGYTF
clone_size: NA; v_call: TRBV6-1; j_call: TRBJ2-7; cdr3_aa: CASNSYEQYF
clone_size: few; v_call: TRBV10-3; j_call: TRBJ2-7; cdr3_aa: CAISGTGNSEQYF
clone_size: NA; v_call: TRBV27; j_call: TRBJ1-6; cdr3_aa: CASTRDRGGDSPLHF
clone_size: NA; v_call: TRBV15; j_call: TRBJ1-1; cdr3_aa: CATSNEFWDRGRHVGNTEAFF
clone_size: NA; v_call: TRBV5-6; j_call: TRBJ1-2; cdr3_aa: CASIQGADSYGYTF
clone_size: NA; v_call: TRBV5-4; j_call: TRBJ2-3; cdr3_aa: CASSLTGSTQYF
clone_size: once; v_call: TRBV4-1; j_call: TRBJ1-4; cdr3_aa: CASSTRQNSNEKLFF
clone_size: NA; v_call: TRBV19; j_call: TRBJ2-2; cdr3_aa: CASSRTGAPNTGELFF
clone_size: few; v_call: TRBV5-4; j_call: TRBJ2-3; cdr3_aa: CASIARGGSTDTQYF
clone_size: NA; v_call: TRBV7-9; j_call: TRBJ1-1; cdr3_aa: CASSLGQIGTEAFF
clone_size: NA; v_call: TRBV18; j_call: TRBJ2-7; cdr3_aa: CASSPPPGRTDTYEQYF
clone_size: NA; v_call: TRBV7-2; j_call: TRBJ1-5; cdr3_aa: CASSLGGRSNQPQHF
clone_size: few; v_call: TRBV7-9; j_call: TRBJ2-7; cdr3_aa: CASSLARGQGTYEQYF
clone_size: NA; v_call: TRBV11-2; j_call: TRBJ1-2; cdr3_aa: CASSSGVGYEIALGGYTF
clone_size: NA; v_call: TRBV5-1; j_call: TRBJ2-5; cdr3_aa: CASSLGGGEETQYF
clone_size: once; v_call: TRBV6-5; j_call: TRBJ2-7; cdr3_aa: CASSPQPGQVYEQYF
clone_size: NA; v_call: TRBV7-5; j_call: TRBJ1-1; cdr3_aa: CARSLEGRAGTEAFF
clone_size: few; v_call: TRBV5-1; j_call: TRBJ1-6; cdr3_aa: CASSEQGTENSPLHF
clone_size: few; v_call: TRBV6-5; j_call: TRBJ1-2; cdr3_aa: CASSVPTGGFYGYTF
clone_size: NA; v_call: TRBV11-2; j_call: TRBJ2-3; cdr3_aa: CASSSGGFADTQYF
clone_size: NA; v_call: TRBV5-8; j_call: TRBJ1-4; cdr3_aa: CASSPDRGGGEKLFF
clone_size: NA; v_call: TRBV10-3; j_call: TRBJ1-1; cdr3_aa: CAIRGDWANTEAFF
clone_size: NA; v_call: TRBV29-1; j_call: TRBJ2-1; cdr3_aa: CSVESGTSGGPGNEQFF
clone_size: few; v_call: TRBV11-2; j_call: TRBJ1-2; cdr3_aa: CASSLGQGDYGYTF
clone_size: NA; v_call: TRBV23-1; j_call: TRBJ1-1; cdr3_aa: CASSQSRGADTEAFF
clone_size: few; v_call: TRBV27; j_call: TRBJ2-3; cdr3_aa: CASSPGGGPSTDTQYF
clone_size: NA; v_call: TRBV5-1; j_call: TRBJ1-1; cdr3_aa: CASSLGPGGPNTEAFF
clone_size: NA; v_call: TRBV5-1; j_call: TRBJ1-6; cdr3_aa: CASSKTGGSNSPLHF
clone_size: NA; v_call: TRBV5-4; j_call: TRBJ2-3; cdr3_aa: CASSLGAGAGDTQYF
clone_size: few; v_call: TRBV5-4; j_call: TRBJ2-5; cdr3_aa: CASSLRQGYPETQYF
clone_size: NA; v_call: TRBV4-1; j_call: TRBJ1-6; cdr3_aa: CASSQEQLLNSPLHF